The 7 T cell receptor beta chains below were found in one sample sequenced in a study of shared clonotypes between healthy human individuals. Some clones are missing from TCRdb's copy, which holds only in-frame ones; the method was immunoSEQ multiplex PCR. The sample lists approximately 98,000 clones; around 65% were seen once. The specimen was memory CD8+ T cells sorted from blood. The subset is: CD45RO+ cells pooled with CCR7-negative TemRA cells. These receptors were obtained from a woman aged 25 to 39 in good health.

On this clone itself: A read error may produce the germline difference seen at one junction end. For the CDR3, the DNA is TGCGCCAGCAGCTTCGACGGAAACTACGAGCAGTACTTC. Amino acid sequence: CASSFDGNYEQYF. This chain joins TRBV7-9 and TRBJ2-7; D is unresolved. In germline, CDR1 is SEHNR, CDR2 FQNEAQ (reference sequence). This CDR3 is 13 amino acids long.

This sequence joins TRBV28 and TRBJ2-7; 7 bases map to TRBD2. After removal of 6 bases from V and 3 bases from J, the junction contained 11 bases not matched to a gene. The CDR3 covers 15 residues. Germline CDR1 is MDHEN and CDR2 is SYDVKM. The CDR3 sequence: CASSRGIGRIYEQYF. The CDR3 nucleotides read TGTGCCAGCAGCCGGGGTATCGGGAGGATCTACGAGCAGTACTTC.

The CDR3, as DNA: TGTGCCAGCTCACCTTCCGGGACTACTCCCTACGAGCAGTACTTC. It yields the protein CASSPSGTTPYEQYF. The rearrangement uses TRBV18 and TRBJ2-7; 7 bases map to TRBD2. Germline assignment: CDR1 KGHSH and CDR2 LQKENI. The V and J ends lost 3 bases and 2 bases, in that order; junction bases with no gene match: 7. There are 15 residues in the CDR3.

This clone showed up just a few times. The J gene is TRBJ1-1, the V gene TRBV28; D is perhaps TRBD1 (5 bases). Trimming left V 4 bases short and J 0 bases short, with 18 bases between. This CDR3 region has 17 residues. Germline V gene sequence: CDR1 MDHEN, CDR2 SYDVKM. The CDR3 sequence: CASSSLGGGVMNTEAFF. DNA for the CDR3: TGTGCCAGCAGTTCCCTCGGGGGAGGGGTCATGAACACTGAAGCTTTCTTT.

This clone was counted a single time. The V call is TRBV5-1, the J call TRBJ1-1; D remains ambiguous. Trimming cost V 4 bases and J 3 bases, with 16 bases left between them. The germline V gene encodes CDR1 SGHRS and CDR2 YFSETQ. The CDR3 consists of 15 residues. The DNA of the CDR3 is TGCGCCAGCAGCCAAGAAGGGATACGGGACACTGAAGCTTTCTTT. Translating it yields CASSQEGIRDTEAFF.

The DNA for the CDR3 is TGTGCCAGCAGCCAAGGCGGGCGTTGGGCTAGCGGGAAGAGGAACGAGCAGTACTTC. Protein: CASSQGGRWASGKRNEQYF. The V gene is TRBV4-2, the J gene TRBJ2-7; 9 positions agree with TRBD2. The germline V gene has CDR1 LGHNA and CDR2 YNFKEQ. Losses at the gene ends were 1 base for V and 5 bases for J; bases not matched to a gene: 18. This CDR3 is 19 amino acids long.

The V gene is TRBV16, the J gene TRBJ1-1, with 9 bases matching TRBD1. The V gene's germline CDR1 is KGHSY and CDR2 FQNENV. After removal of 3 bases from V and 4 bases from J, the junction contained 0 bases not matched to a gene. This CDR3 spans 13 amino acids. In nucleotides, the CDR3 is TGTGCCAGCAGCCAGGACAGGGGCACTGAAGCTTTCTTT. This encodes CASSQDRGTEAFF.